The 5 T cell receptor beta chains in this list originate from one sample, sequenced in a study of graft-versus-host responses after intestinal transplantation. Antigens of these TCRs are unknown. TCRdb's copy holds only in-frame clones and misses some; the assay was immunoSEQ multiplex PCR. The sample holds 35,000 to 45,000 clones, 94% seen once. The sample consisted of unstimulated CD4+ T cells sorted from spleen or lymph node cells, taken before transplant. The origin of the receptors is a human donor who was the organ donor for an intestinal transplant.

This clone was picked up one time. The chain employs TRBV4-3 and TRBJ2-4; 9 bases fit TRBD2. The length of the CDR3 is 17 residues. CDR1 LGHNA and CDR2 YSLEER come from the germline V gene. After removal of 0 bases from V and 6 bases from J, the junction contained 9 bases not matched to a gene. The CDR3 sequence is CASSQDAGGPPGNIQYF. CDR3 DNA sequence: TGCGCCAGCAGCCAAGACGCGGGGGGGCCACCGGGAAACATTCAGTACTTC.

This clone was found once. The rearrangement joins TRBV4-3 to TRBJ2-1; D unclear. The CDR3 runs to 14 residues. Trimming took off 0 bases at V and 6 bases at J, with 9 bases between the two ends. CDR1 LGHNA and CDR2 YSLEER come from the germline V gene. Here the CDR3 reads CASSQDRGFNEQFF. For the CDR3, the DNA is TGCGCCAGCAGCCAAGATCGAGGATTCAATGAGCAGTTCTTC.

The chain employs TRBV4-2 and TRBJ1-4, with unresolved D. Trimming stripped 0 bases from V and 4 bases from J, with 9 bases between. This CDR3 is built from 15 residues. Germline assignment: CDR1 LGHNA and CDR2 YNFKEQ. CDR3 nucleotides: TGTGCCAGCAGCCAAGATTGGCGGTTTAATGAAAAACTGTTTTTT. This codes for CASSQDWRFNEKLFF.

This chain connects TRBV10-1 to TRBJ2-7; no clear D gene. Trimming pared 2 bases from V and 3 bases from J, leaving 11 bases between. Germline values: CDR1 WNHNN, CDR2 SYGVQD (reference sequence). The CDR3 has 14 residues. The CDR3 DNA reads as TGCGCCAGCAGTGAGGGCCCGACCTTCTACGAGCAGTACTTC. Encoded protein: CASSEGPTFYEQYF.

This clone was seen once. This sequence joins TRBV4-3 and TRBJ2-7; 8 nucleotides match TRBD2. This CDR3 contains 15 residues. V lost 3 bases and J lost 6; bases outside the gene matches: 10. Germline CDR1 reads LGHNA; CDR2 reads YSLEER. The CDR3 loop reads CASSHLPGLGPEQYF. The CDR3 bases are TGCGCCAGCAGCCATCTACCGGGACTAGGACCCGAGCAGTACTTC.